These T cell receptor beta chains were read from a single sample in a study of blood T cell repertoires in COVID-19. The method was immunoSEQ multiplex PCR; TCRdb's version includes in-frame clones alone and lacks a portion of them. The table shows around 290,000 clones, with around 90% occurring only once. Source material: PBMCs or T cells enriched from blood (not recorded which). The receptors were gathered from a woman aged 25-40 years who had recovered from COVID-19. The CDR3 runs from the conserved cysteine through the conserved F or W.

v_gene	len	j_gene	CDR3aa
TRBV14	13	TRBJ1-2	CASSSTGAYGYTF
TRBV7-2	16	TRBJ2-7	CASSPHAGTRNYEQYF
TRBV9	14	TRBJ2-7	CASSVRTSGYEQYF
TRBV7-9	15	TRBJ2-7	CASSPGVALTYEQYF
TRBV4-3	15	TRBJ2-7	CASSQERTTDYEQYF
TRBV9	15	TRBJ1-4	CASSVGGIGNEKLFF
TRBV21-1	20	TRBJ1-2	CASSKGPKVCPGQGTGGYTF
TRBV28	16	TRBJ1-4	CASSPTGGAGNEKLFF
TRBV7-8	12	TRBJ2-4	CASSLDTNIQYF
TRBV7-2	13	TRBJ2-2	CASSLQQNGELFF
TRBV30	16	TRBJ2-1	CAWDRPGGISYNEQFF
TRBV28	14	TRBJ1-4	CASSLGQGYEKLFF
TRBV5-1	15	TRBJ2-7	CASSARTGTAYEQYF
TRBV19	16	TRBJ1-5	CASSLRQKYSNQPQHF
TRBV28	15	TRBJ1-1	CASSSRGAGNTEAFF
TRBV19	13	TRBJ2-5	CASRDLTGRTQYF
TRBV6-5	15	TRBJ2-7	CASTTGRAGEYEQYF
TRBV7-2	18	TRBJ2-1	CASSFSGGGTRRYNEQFF
TRBV5-5	14	TRBJ2-1	CATEGQRDYNEQFF
TRBV3-1/TRBV3-2	16	TRBJ2-7	CASSQDPAGTAYEQYF
TRBV7-8	17	TRBJ2-1	CASSLRGLAGVGNEQFF
TRBV5-6	13	TRBJ2-2	CASSNWGAGELFF
TRBV2	15	TRBJ2-1	CASSVGGAWDNEQFF
TRBV7-9	14	TRBJ2-3	CASSPAAGADTQYF
TRBV7-8	14	TRBJ1-4	CASSRTDNNEKLFF
TRBV9	14	TRBJ2-7	CASSPETGLYEQYF
TRBV7-9	15	TRBJ2-5	CASATSRDSKETQYF
TRBV27	13	TRBJ1-1	CASSLNTNTEAFF
TRBV7-8	16	TRBJ1-1	CASSLVGHLKNTEAFF
TRBV2	15	TRBJ2-3	CASSEGTASTDTQYF
TRBV30	11	TRBJ2-5	CACCGGRTQYF
TRBV6-5	15	TRBJ2-2	CASSSLSGVSGELFF
TRBV29-1	15	TRBJ2-2	CSVATGGFGTGELFF
TRBV11-1	14	TRBJ1-1	CASSLSGAGTEAFF
TRBV27	14	TRBJ2-7	CASSLTGNHYEQYF
TRBV6-5	14	TRBJ1-2	CASSLTGRSYGYTF
TRBV28	17	TRBJ1-6	CASSGGHKGALNSPLHF
TRBV6-4	15	TRBJ2-3	CASSDVAGTVDTQYF
TRBV10-3	15	TRBJ1-6	CAINKEQGRDSPLHF
TRBV2	13	TRBJ2-1	CASRPIAPGEQFF
TRBV6-2/TRBV6-3	15	TRBJ1-5	CASSRGRAGGQPQHF
TRBV7-9	16	TRBJ2-7	CASSPLGQSSSYEQYF
TRBV6-5	14	TRBJ2-7	CASSTDRGPYEQYF
TRBV4-3	16	TRBJ1-6	CASSQTGTGANSPLHF
TRBV7-6	15	TRBJ2-7	CASSPSSGSWYEQYF
TRBV7-8	16	TRBJ2-7	CASSLSTGASVYEQYF
TRBV5-1	14	TRBJ2-5	CASRPGQGQETQYF
TRBV7-2	18	TRBJ2-1	CASSLVGTSGSPMGEQFF
TRBV6-5	15	TRBJ1-1	CASSYPDRGNTEAFF
TRBV21-1	14	TRBJ2-7	CASSRDWLGYEQYF
TRBV6-5	13	TRBJ1-5	CASTSTGLRPQHF
TRBV19	15	TRBJ1-1	CASIKGAIPGTEAFF
TRBV6-5	11	TRBJ2-2	CASRAHGELFF
TRBV6-5	15	TRBJ1-4	CASRSGQFLREKLFF
TRBV27	16	TRBJ2-1	CASSRFQDSSYNEQFF
TRBV5-4	17	TRBJ2-1	CASNAAPGLAGSNEQFF
TRBV6-1	15	TRBJ2-5	CASSEGPTGVETQYF
TRBV24-1	13	TRBJ1-5	CATSDLRGQPQHF
TRBV21-1	15	TRBJ2-2	CASSKALGRIGELFF
TRBV19	19	TRBJ2-7	CASSIPRGGRGSGSYEQYF